These T cell receptor beta chains were read from a single sample in a study of post-analysis software for immune sequencing data. TCRdb recomputed calls from the PCR reads with MiXCR, one row per CDR3 protein. The sample has around 400,000 distinct CDR3 sequences; roughly 38% are singletons. Material: blood. The receptor set was obtained from a girl aged 2 to 9 with multiple sclerosis. CDR3s include the opening cysteine and the closing phenylalanine or tryptophan. Fields, in order: V gene, D gene, J gene, clone size, CDR3 DNA, CDR3 protein. The D gene is left open where the match is weak. Size values are once, few and many counts, or a class for expanded clones, and some rows have none.

v_call: TRBV9; d_call: NA; j_call: TRBJ2-3; clone_size: few; cdr3_nt: TGTGCCAGCAGCGTAATTGGGGGCACAGATACGCAGTATTTT; cdr3_aa: CASSVIGGTDTQYF
v_call: TRBV11-1; d_call: TRBD1; j_call: TRBJ2-5; clone_size: few; cdr3_nt: TGTGCCAGCAGCCAGGGGGACAGGGGGCTGGAGACCCAGTACTTC; cdr3_aa: CASSQGDRGLETQYF
v_call: TRBV4-1; d_call: NA; j_call: TRBJ2-7; clone_size: NA; cdr3_nt: TGCGCCAGCAGCGGGCCTGGGTTCTACGAGCAGTACTTC; cdr3_aa: CASSGPGFYEQYF
v_call: TRBV2; d_call: NA; j_call: TRBJ1-2; clone_size: once; cdr3_nt: TGTGCCAGCGATGCGACAGCCTATGGCTACACCTTC; cdr3_aa: CASDATAYGYTF
v_call: TRBV12-3/TRBV12-4; d_call: NA; j_call: TRBJ1-4; clone_size: few; cdr3_nt: TGTGCCAGCAGGTTATGGGCAGACAATGAAAAACTGTTTTTT; cdr3_aa: CASRLWADNEKLFF
v_call: TRBV7-9; d_call: TRBD1; j_call: TRBJ1-4; clone_size: NA; cdr3_nt: TGTGCCAGCAGCTTCGGGTGGACAGGGGGCAGGACTAATGAAAAACTGTTTTTT; cdr3_aa: CASSFGWTGGRTNEKLFF
v_call: TRBV4-1; d_call: TRBD1; j_call: TRBJ2-7; clone_size: many; cdr3_nt: TGCGCCAGCAGTTTCCGGGACAGGGGCTCCTACGAGCAGTACTTC; cdr3_aa: CASSFRDRGSYEQYF
v_call: TRBV20-1; d_call: NA; j_call: TRBJ1-2; clone_size: NA; cdr3_nt: TGCAGTGCAACCCGACAGAAAGCTAACCATGGCTACACCTTC; cdr3_aa: CSATRQKANHGYTF
v_call: TRBV7-9; d_call: TRBD1; j_call: TRBJ2-7; clone_size: NA; cdr3_nt: TGTGCCAGCAGCCCAGGGACAGGGGGCTCCTACGAGCAGTACTTC; cdr3_aa: CASSPGTGGSYEQYF
v_call: TRBV29-1; d_call: TRBD2; j_call: TRBJ2-3; clone_size: NA; cdr3_nt: TGCAGCGCCCGGACTAGCGGGGGGACAGATACGCAGTATTTT; cdr3_aa: CSARTSGGTDTQYF
v_call: TRBV28; d_call: NA; j_call: TRBJ2-1; clone_size: once; cdr3_nt: TGTGCCAGCAGTGGACAGAGAGAGACCCAGTTCTTC; cdr3_aa: CASSGQRETQFF
v_call: TRBV27; d_call: NA; j_call: TRBJ1-5; clone_size: few; cdr3_nt: TGTGCCAGCAGTTTATATACAGGGAAACAGCCCCAGCATTTT; cdr3_aa: CASSLYTGKQPQHF
v_call: TRBV6-6; d_call: TRBD1; j_call: TRBJ2-6; clone_size: NA; cdr3_nt: TGTGCCAGCACCAAGGGACAGGGGGGCTCTGGGGCCAACGTCCTGACTTTC; cdr3_aa: CASTKGQGGSGANVLTF
v_call: TRBV11-2; d_call: NA; j_call: TRBJ2-4; clone_size: NA; cdr3_nt: TGTGCCAGCAGCTTTGGGGGTGAAGGAGACATTCAGTACTTC; cdr3_aa: CASSFGGEGDIQYF
v_call: TRBV12-3/TRBV12-4; d_call: TRBD2; j_call: TRBJ2-1; clone_size: NA; cdr3_nt: TGTGCCAGCAGTTTTTCTGGCGGGAGGAATGAGCAGTTCTTC; cdr3_aa: CASSFSGGRNEQFF
v_call: TRBV20-1; d_call: NA; j_call: TRBJ2-2; clone_size: NA; cdr3_nt: TGCAGTGCTAGCTTTCTCACCGGGGAGCTGTTTTTT; cdr3_aa: CSASFLTGELFF
v_call: TRBV12-3/TRBV12-4; d_call: TRBD1; j_call: TRBJ2-7; clone_size: few; cdr3_nt: TGTGCCAGCAGGCAGACAGGGGGCTACGAGCAGTACTTC; cdr3_aa: CASRQTGGYEQYF
v_call: TRBV23-1; d_call: NA; j_call: TRBJ2-4; clone_size: NA; cdr3_nt: TGCGCCAGCAGTCCGACGTGGCCGAACATTCAGTACTTC; cdr3_aa: CASSPTWPNIQYF
v_call: TRBV28; d_call: NA; j_call: TRBJ1-4; clone_size: NA; cdr3_nt: TGTGCCATCACAGACATTAATGAAAAACTGTTTTTT; cdr3_aa: CAITDINEKLFF
v_call: TRBV4-3; d_call: TRBD1; j_call: TRBJ1-2; clone_size: NA; cdr3_nt: TGCGCCAGCAGCCAAGATCAGGGGGCGCCGGGCTATGGCTACACCTTC; cdr3_aa: CASSQDQGAPGYGYTF
v_call: TRBV14; d_call: NA; j_call: TRBJ1-1; clone_size: NA; cdr3_nt: TGTGCCAGCAGCCGCGCGGTTGGGTACTCTGAAGCTTTCTTT; cdr3_aa: CASSRAVGYSEAFF
v_call: TRBV7-2; d_call: NA; j_call: TRBJ1-1; clone_size: NA; cdr3_nt: TGTGCCAGCAGCTTCTTGGCGGGGGCAGGCACTGAAGCTTTCTTT; cdr3_aa: CASSFLAGAGTEAFF
v_call: TRBV5-1; d_call: NA; j_call: TRBJ2-1; clone_size: NA; cdr3_nt: TGCGCCAGCAGCTTGGGGGGGCTTCAGGGCGAGCAGTTCTTC; cdr3_aa: CASSLGGLQGEQFF
v_call: TRBV10-3; d_call: TRBD1; j_call: TRBJ2-7; clone_size: NA; cdr3_nt: TGTGCCATCAGGGGGACAGGGGGCCTTTCCTACGAGCAGTACTTC; cdr3_aa: CAIRGTGGLSYEQYF
v_call: TRBV7-7; d_call: NA; j_call: TRBJ2-1; clone_size: few; cdr3_nt: TGTGCTAGCAGCTTAGTACAAGGAAGCAATGAGCAGTTCTTC; cdr3_aa: CASSLVQGSNEQFF
v_call: TRBV6-1; d_call: NA; j_call: TRBJ1-2; clone_size: NA; cdr3_nt: TGTGCCAGCAGAGGGAGGCCCGGAGTTTTTAACTATGGCTACACCTTC; cdr3_aa: CASRGRPGVFNYGYTF
v_call: TRBV6-5; d_call: TRBD1; j_call: TRBJ2-7; clone_size: many; cdr3_nt: TGTGCCAGCAGTCCCTCCGGGACAGGGGACGAGCAGTACTTC; cdr3_aa: CASSPSGTGDEQYF
v_call: TRBV12-3/TRBV12-4; d_call: TRBD1; j_call: TRBJ1-5; clone_size: NA; cdr3_nt: TGTGCCAGCAGGGACAGGGTCACTAATCAGCCCCAGCATTTT; cdr3_aa: CASRDRVTNQPQHF
v_call: TRBV6-6; d_call: NA; j_call: TRBJ2-7; clone_size: NA; cdr3_nt: TGTGCCAGCAGTTACACAGACTACGAGCAGTACTTC; cdr3_aa: CASSYTDYEQYF
v_call: TRBV7-9; d_call: NA; j_call: TRBJ2-1; clone_size: NA; cdr3_nt: TGTGCCAGCAGCTTAAATCCCCCCTATACTTCGAGCTCCTACAATGAGCAGTTCTTC; cdr3_aa: CASSLNPPYTSSSYNEQFF
v_call: TRBV6-5; d_call: TRBD1; j_call: TRBJ2-3; clone_size: NA; cdr3_nt: TGTGCCAGCAGTTACTCCGGGACAGGGAAAGGTACGCAGTATTTT; cdr3_aa: CASSYSGTGKGTQYF
v_call: TRBV12-3/TRBV12-4; d_call: NA; j_call: TRBJ2-5; clone_size: few; cdr3_nt: TGTGCCAGCAGTTTTTTTTACCCGGGTGAGCAGTACTTC; cdr3_aa: CASSFFYPGEQYF
v_call: TRBV10-2; d_call: NA; j_call: TRBJ1-1; clone_size: few; cdr3_nt: TGCGCCAGCAGTGACCCTGGGGGAGGGAACACTGAAGCTTTCTTT; cdr3_aa: CASSDPGGGNTEAFF
v_call: TRBV19; d_call: NA; j_call: TRBJ2-7; clone_size: NA; cdr3_nt: TGTGCCAGGCGACAAGTCTACGAGCAGTACTTC; cdr3_aa: CARRQVYEQYF
v_call: TRBV12-3/TRBV12-4; d_call: NA; j_call: TRBJ1-6; clone_size: NA; cdr3_nt: TGTGCCAGCACCCTTGAGCTGAATTCACCCCTCCACTTT; cdr3_aa: CASTLELNSPLHF